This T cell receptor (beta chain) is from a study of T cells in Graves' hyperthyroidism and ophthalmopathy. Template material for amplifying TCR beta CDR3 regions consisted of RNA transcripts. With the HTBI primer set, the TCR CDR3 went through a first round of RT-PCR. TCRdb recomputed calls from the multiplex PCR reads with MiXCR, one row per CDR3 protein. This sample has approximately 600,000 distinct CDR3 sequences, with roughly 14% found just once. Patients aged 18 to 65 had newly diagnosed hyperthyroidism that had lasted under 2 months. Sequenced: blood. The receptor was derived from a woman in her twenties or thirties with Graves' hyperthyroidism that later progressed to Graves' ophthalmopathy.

The CDR3, as DNA: TGTGCCAGCAGCCCACGGCCTAGCGGGGGTTCAGAGCAGTTCTTC. Translating it yields CASSPRPSGGSEQFF. The gene calls are TRBV11-2 and TRBJ2-1, with 10 bases matching TRBD2. Unmatched junction bases numbered 11, after V lost 5 bases and J lost 10 bases. The V gene's germline CDR1 is SGHAT and CDR2 FQNNGV. There are 15 residues in the CDR3.